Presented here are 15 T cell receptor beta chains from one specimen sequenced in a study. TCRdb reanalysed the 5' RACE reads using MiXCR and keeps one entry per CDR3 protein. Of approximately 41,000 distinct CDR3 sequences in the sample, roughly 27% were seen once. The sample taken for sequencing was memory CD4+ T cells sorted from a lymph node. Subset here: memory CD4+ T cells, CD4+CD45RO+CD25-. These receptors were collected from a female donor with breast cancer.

The CDR3 reads CASSQFTGEELFF. CDR3 in DNA: TGCGCCAGCAGCCAATTTACAGGGGAGGAGCTGTTTTTT. The rearrangement joins TRBV4-1 to TRBJ2-2; 7 bases are shared with TRBD1. CDR1 and CDR2 (germline): MGHRA, YSYEKL. The J segment lost 10 bases and the V segment lost 2 bases, leaving 4 bases of the junction unmatched. There are 13 residues in the CDR3.

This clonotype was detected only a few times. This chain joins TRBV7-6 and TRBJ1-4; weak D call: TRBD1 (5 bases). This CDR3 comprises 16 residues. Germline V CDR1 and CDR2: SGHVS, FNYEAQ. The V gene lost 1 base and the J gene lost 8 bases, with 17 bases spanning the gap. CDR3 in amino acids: CASSLGGVGLGEKLFF. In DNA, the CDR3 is TGTGCCAGCAGCTTAGGAGGTGTGGGGCTGGGAGAAAAACTGTTTTTT.

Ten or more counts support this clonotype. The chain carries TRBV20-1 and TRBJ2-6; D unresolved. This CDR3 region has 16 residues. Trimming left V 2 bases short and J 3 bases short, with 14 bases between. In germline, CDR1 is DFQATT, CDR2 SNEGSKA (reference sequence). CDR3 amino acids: CSARMVGFFGANVLTF. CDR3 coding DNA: TGCAGTGCTAGAATGGTGGGGTTCTTTGGGGCCAACGTCCTGACTTTC.

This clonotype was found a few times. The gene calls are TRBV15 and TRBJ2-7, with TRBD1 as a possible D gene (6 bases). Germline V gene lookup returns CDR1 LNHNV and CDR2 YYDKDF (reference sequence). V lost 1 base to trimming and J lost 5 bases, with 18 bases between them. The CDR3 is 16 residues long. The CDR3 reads CATSRVLTGSKNEQYF. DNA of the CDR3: TGTGCCACCAGCAGAGTCCTAACAGGGTCGAAAAACGAGCAGTACTTC.

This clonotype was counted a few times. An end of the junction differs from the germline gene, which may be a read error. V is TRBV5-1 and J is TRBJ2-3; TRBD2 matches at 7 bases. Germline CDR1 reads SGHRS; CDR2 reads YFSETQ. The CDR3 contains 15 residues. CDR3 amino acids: CASSPGRWGTDTQYF. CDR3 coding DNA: TGCGCCAGCAGCCCCGGGAGGTGGGGCACCGATACGCAGTATTTT.

The CDR3 reads CASSPGTSLEQYF. As DNA, the CDR3 is TGTGCCAGCAGCCCCGGGACTTCACTCGAGCAGTACTTC. The rearrangement links TRBV5-5 to TRBJ2-7; weak D call: TRBD2 (6 bases). Trimming stripped 4 bases from V and 6 bases from J, with 14 bases between. The CDR3 is 13 amino acids. Germline V gene data show CDR1 as SGHKS and CDR2 as YYEKEE (reference sequence).

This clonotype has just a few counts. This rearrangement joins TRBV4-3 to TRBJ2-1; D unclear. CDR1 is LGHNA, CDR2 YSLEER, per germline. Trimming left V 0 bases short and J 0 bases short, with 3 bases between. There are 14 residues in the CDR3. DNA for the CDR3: TGCGCCAGCAGCCAAGAGCTCTCCTACAATGAGCAGTTCTTC. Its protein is CASSQELSYNEQFF.

The CDR3, as DNA: TGCAGTGCTACAAAACTAGCGGGAGTTCTTCCCGGGAGACCCTACGAGCAGTACTTC. Translation gives CSATKLAGVLPGRPYEQYF. The chain combines TRBV20-1 with TRBJ2-7, with 11 bases that match TRBD2. Germline V gene sequence: CDR1 DFQATT, CDR2 SNEGSKA (reference sequence). The trim removed 4 bases at V and 2 bases at J, leaving 19 bases unmatched. This CDR3 is 19 amino acids long.

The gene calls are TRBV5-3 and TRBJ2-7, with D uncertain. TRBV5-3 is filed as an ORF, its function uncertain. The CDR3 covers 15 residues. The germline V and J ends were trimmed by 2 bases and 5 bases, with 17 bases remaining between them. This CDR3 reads CARSLVTGFSDEQYF. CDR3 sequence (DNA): TGTGCCAGAAGCTTAGTAACCGGGTTCTCGGACGAGCAGTACTTC.

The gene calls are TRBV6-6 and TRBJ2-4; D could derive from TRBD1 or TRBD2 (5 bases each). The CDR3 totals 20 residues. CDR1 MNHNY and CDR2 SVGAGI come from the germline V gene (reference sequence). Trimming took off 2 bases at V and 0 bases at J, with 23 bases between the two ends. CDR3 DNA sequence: TGTGCCAGCAGTTACGGGGCGGGCACCCCATCACCCCCAGCCAAAAACATTCAGTACTTC. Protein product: CASSYGAGTPSPPAKNIQYF.

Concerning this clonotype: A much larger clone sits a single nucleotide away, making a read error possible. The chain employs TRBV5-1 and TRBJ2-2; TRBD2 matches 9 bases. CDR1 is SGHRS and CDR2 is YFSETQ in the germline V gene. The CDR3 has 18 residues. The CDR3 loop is CASSLTLSGGANTGELSF. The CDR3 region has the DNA TGCGCCAGCAGCTTGACCCTTAGCGGGGGAGCTAACACCGGGGAGCTGTCTTTT.

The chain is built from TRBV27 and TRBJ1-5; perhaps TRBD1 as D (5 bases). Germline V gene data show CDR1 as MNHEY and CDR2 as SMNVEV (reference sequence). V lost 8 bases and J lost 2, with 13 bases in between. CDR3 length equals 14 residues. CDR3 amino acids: CASGAGSGNQPQHF. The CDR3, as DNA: TGTGCCAGCGGGGCGGGTTCGGGCAATCAGCCCCAGCATTTT.

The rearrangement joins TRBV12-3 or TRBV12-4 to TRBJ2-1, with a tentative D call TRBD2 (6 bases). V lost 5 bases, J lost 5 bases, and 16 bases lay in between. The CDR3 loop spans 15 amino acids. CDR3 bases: TGTGCCAGCAGTATTAGTGCTCGGGGGAACAATGAGCAGTTCTTC. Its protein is CASSISARGNNEQFF.

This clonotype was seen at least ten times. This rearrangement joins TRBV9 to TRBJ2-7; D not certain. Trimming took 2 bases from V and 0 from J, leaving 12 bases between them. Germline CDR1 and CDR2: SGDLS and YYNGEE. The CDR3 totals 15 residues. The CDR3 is CASSVFDVGSYEQYF. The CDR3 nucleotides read TGTGCCAGCAGCGTCTTTGACGTGGGCTCCTACGAGCAGTACTTC.

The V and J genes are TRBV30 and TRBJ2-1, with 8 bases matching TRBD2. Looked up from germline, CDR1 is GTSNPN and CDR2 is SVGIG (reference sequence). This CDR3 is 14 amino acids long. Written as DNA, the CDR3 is TGTGTGGTGGAAAGGCAGTCTAGCGGGAATGAGCAGTTCTTC. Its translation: CVVERQSSGNEQFF.